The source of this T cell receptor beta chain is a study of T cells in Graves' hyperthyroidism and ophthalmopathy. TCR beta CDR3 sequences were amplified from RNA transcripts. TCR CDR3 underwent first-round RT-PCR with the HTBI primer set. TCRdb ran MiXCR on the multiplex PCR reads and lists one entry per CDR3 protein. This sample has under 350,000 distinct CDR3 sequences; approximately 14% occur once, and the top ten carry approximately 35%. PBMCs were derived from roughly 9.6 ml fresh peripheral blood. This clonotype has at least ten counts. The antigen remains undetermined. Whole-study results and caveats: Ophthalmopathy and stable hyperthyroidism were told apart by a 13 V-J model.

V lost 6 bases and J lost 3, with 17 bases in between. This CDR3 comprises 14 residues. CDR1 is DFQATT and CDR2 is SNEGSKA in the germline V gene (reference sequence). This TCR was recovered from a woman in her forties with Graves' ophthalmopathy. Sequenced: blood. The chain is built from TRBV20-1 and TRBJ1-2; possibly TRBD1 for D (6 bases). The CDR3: CSARTGAPHYGYTF. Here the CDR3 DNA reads TGCAGTGCCCGGACGGGGGCTCCCCACTATGGCTACACCTTC.